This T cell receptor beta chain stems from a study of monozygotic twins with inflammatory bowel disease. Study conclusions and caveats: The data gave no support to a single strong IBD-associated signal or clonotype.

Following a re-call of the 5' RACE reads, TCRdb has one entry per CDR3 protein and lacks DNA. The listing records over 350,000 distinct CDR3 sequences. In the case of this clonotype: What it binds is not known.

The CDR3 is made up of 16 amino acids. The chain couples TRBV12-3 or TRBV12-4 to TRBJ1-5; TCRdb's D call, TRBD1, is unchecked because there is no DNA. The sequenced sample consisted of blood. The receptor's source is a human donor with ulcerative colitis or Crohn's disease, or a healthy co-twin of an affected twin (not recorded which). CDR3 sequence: CASSFQPGWSNQPQHF.